These T cell receptor beta chains were read from a single sample in a study of beta chain features in type 1 diabetes. The table came from immunoSEQ multiplex PCR; TCRdb's copy has only in-frame clones and leaves some out. The repertoire holds some 190,000 clones, with roughly 8% as singletons. The sample consisted of central memory CD4+ T cells from blood. The receptor source for this set is a man aged 18 to 29 with type 1 diabetes. CDR3s include the opening cysteine and the closing phenylalanine or tryptophan. D genes are given only for firm matches. Expanded clones are given a class, and other clones once, few, many or no size at all.

len | j_gene | abundance | v_gene | d_gene | CDR3aa | CDR3nt
16 | TRBJ2-5 | few | TRBV15 | TRBD1 | CATSREPGTGEETQYF | TGTGCCACCAGCAGGGAGCCCGGGACAGGGGAGGAGACCCAGTACTTC
16 | TRBJ2-7 | few | TRBV4-2 | TRBD2 | CASSQEAGGPSYEQYF | TGTGCCAGCAGCCAGGAAGCGGGAGGGCCCTCCTACGAGCAGTACTTC
14 | TRBJ2-1 | . | TRBV2 | . | CATWGYREYNEQFF | TGTGCTACCTGGGGATACAGGGAGTACAATGAGCAGTTCTTC
14 | TRBJ2-1 | . | TRBV5-8 | TRBD1 | CASSYPGQGPEQFF | TGTGCCAGCAGCTACCCGGGACAGGGCCCAGAGCAGTTCTTC
14 | TRBJ2-6 | . | TRBV7-9 | . | CASSQGSGANVLTF | TGTGCCAGCAGCCAGGGCTCTGGGGCCAACGTCCTGACTTTC
13 | TRBJ2-7 | . | TRBV30 | . | CAWSVSAVYEQYF | TGTGCCTGGAGTGTTAGCGCTGTTTACGAGCAGTACTTC
13 | TRBJ1-2 | few | TRBV5-1 | . | CASNSGGGDGYTF | TGCGCCAGCAACTCGGGAGGTGGTGATGGCTACACCTTC
14 | TRBJ1-2 | few | TRBV28 | . | CASRDSRANYGYTF | TGTGCCAGCAGGGACAGTAGAGCTAACTATGGCTACACCTTC
15 | TRBJ2-5 | many | TRBV5-6 | TRBD2 | CASSSATSGQETQYF | TGTGCCAGCAGCTCGGCGACTAGCGGACAAGAGACCCAGTACTTC
15 | TRBJ2-1 | . | TRBV9 | TRBD2 | CASSVSPTGGNEQFF | TGTGCCAGCAGCGTCTCTCCTACGGGGGGCAATGAGCAGTTCTTC
13 | TRBJ1-1 | . | TRBV7-9 | . | CASSFSENTEAFF | TGTGCCAGCAGCTTTTCAGAGAACACTGAAGCTTTCTTT
16 | TRBJ1-3 | . | TRBV28 | TRBD1 | CASSPSQGISGNTIYF | TGTGCCAGCAGTCCCTCACAGGGGATAAGTGGAAACACCATATATTTT
15 | TRBJ2-1 | few | TRBV18 | TRBD1 | CASSPDRGDYNEQFF | TGTGCCAGCTCACCTGACAGGGGAGACTACAATGAGCAGTTCTTC
12 | TRBJ1-2 | few | TRBV6-6 | . | CASRPSKEGYTF | TGTGCCAGCAGACCTTCAAAAGAGGGCTACACCTTC
14 | TRBJ2-1 | . | TRBV5-1 | . | CASSLAPGHNEQFF | TGCGCCAGCAGCTTGGCGCCAGGGCACAATGAGCAGTTCTTC
13 | TRBJ2-3 | . | TRBV29-1 | TRBD1 | CSVESTGRDTQYF | TGCAGCGTTGAATCGACAGGGAGAGATACGCAGTATTTT
12 | TRBJ1-2 | . | TRBV28 | . | CASSRQGNGYTF | TGTGCCAGCAGCCGTCAGGGCAATGGCTACACCTTC
14 | TRBJ1-2 | many | TRBV5-4 | TRBD1 | CASSLMTGNYGYTF | TGTGCCAGCAGCTTGATGACAGGGAACTATGGCTACACCTTC
14 | TRBJ1-5 | few | TRBV28 | TRBD1 | CASSLYRGPTPQHF | TGTGCCAGCAGTTTATACAGGGGCCCTACGCCCCAGCATTTT
12 | TRBJ1-1 | few | TRBV7-2 | . | CASSENRGPAFF | TGTGCCAGCAGCGAAAACCGAGGCCCAGCTTTCTTT